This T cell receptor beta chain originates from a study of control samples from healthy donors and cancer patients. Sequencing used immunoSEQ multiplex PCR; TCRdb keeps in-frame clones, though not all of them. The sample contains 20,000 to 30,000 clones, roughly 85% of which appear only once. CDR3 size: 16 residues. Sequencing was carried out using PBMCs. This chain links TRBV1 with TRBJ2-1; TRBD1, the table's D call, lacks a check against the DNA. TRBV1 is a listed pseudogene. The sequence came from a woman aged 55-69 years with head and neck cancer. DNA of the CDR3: TGCACCAGCAGCCAACCTTACAGGGGGGCCTACAATGAGCAGTTCTTC. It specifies CTSSQPYRGAYNEQFF.